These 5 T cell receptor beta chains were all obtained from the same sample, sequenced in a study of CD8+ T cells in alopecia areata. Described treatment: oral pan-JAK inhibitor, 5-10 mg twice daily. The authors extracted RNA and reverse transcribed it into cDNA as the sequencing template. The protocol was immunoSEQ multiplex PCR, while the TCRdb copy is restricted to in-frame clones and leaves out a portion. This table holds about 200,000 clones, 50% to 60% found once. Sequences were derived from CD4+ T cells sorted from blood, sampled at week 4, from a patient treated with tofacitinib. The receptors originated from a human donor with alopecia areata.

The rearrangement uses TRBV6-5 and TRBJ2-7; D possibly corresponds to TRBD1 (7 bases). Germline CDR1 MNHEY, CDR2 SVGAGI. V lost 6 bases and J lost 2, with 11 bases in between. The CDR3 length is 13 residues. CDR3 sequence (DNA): TGTGCCAGCAGCCGCGGGACAGCCTACGAGCAGTACTTC. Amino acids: CASSRGTAYEQYF.

The CDR3 sequence: CASFPPGTSTVETQYF. As DNA, the CDR3 is TGTGCCAGCTTCCCTCCCGGGACGTCAACAGTAGAGACCCAGTACTTC. The chain recombines TRBV28 with TRBJ2-5; perhaps D is TRBD1 or TRBD2 (5 bases each). Between the trimmed V and J ends, which lost 8 bases and 4 bases, there was a span of 23 bases. Germline lookup yields CDR1 MDHEN and CDR2 SYDVKM. The CDR3 extends over 16 amino acids. The complete variable domain, with remaining parts taken from reference TRBV28 and TRBJ2-5, reads DVKVTQSSRYLVKRTGEKVFLECVQDMDHENMFWYRQDPGLGLRLIYFSYDVKMKEKGDIPEGYSVSREKKERFSLILESASTNQTSMYLCASFPPGTSTVETQYFGPGTRLLVL.

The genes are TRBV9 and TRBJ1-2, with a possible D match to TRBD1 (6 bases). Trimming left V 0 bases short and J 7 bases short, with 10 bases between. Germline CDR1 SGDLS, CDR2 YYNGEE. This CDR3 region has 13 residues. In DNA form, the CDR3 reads TGTGCCAGCAGCGTAGCTGGGGGGGCTGGCTACACCTTC. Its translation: CASSVAGGAGYTF. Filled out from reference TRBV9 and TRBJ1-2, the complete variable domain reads DSGVTQTPKHLITATGQRVTLRCSPRSGDLSVYWYQQSLDQGLQFLIQYYNGEERAKGNILERFSAQQFPDLHSELNLSSLELGDSALYFCASSVAGGAGYTFGSGTRLTVV.

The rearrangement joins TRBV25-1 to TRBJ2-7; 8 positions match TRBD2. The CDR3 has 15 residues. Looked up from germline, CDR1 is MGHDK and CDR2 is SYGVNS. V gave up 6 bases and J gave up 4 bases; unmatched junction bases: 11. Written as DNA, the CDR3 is TGTGCCAGCAGGGCCCGGGGAGCGGGGGTTTACGAGCAGTACTTC. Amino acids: CASRARGAGVYEQYF.

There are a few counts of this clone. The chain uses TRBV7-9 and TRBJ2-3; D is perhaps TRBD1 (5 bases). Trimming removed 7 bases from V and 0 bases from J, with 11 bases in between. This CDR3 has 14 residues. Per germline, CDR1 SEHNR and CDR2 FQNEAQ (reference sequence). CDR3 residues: CASKSTGSTDTQYF. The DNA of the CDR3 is TGTGCCAGCAAATCCACAGGCAGCACAGATACGCAGTATTTT.